This T cell receptor (beta chain) emerged from a study of T cell repertoires in cytomegalovirus infection. Study details: In the study, CMV epitopes included recently identified HLA-C-restricted and well-studied HLA-B-restricted ones. It can be stated that public TCR beta signatures indicated CMV infection as well as a matching HLA type.

TCRdb processed the reads anew with MiXCR; each CDR3 protein has one entry. The sample has around 540,000 distinct CDR3 sequences, 33% seen once. There are a few counts of this clonotype. Its antigen is not identified. This CDR3 region has 17 residues. From germline, CDR1 is KGHSH and CDR2 LQKENI. Trimming cost V 0 bases and J 0 bases, with 14 bases left between them. Study-wide points: Totalled public TCR beta family frequency picked out people who carried CMV plus the relevant HLA. HLA-C-restricted TCR beta clonotypes specific for CMV led the ex vivo response.

Sequenced material: cultured PBMCs, taken from culture after CMV antigen stimulation. The gene calls are TRBV18 and TRBJ2-5; D is possibly TRBD2 (6 bases). This clonotype was obtained from a human donor in good health (CMV status not recorded). Some clones in this sample may be carry-over from other donors' samples. The CDR3 sequence: CASSPPAGSGNQETQYF. The CDR3 region has the DNA TGTGCCAGCTCACCACCTGCAGGTAGCGGCAACCAAGAGACCCAGTACTTC.